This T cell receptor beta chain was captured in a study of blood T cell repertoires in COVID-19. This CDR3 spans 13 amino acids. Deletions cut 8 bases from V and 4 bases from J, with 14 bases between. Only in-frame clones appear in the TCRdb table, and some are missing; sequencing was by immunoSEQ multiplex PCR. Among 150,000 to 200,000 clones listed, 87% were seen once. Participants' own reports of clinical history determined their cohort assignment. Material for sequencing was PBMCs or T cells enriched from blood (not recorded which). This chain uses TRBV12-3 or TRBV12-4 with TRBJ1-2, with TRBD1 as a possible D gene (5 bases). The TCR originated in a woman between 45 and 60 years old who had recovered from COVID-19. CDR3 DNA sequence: TGTGCCAGCGCCCAGGGCGCTCTCTATGGCTACACCTTC. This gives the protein CASAQGALYGYTF.